A single sample gave rise to the 26 T cell receptor beta chains below, sequenced in a study of blood T cell repertoires in COVID-19. Profiling relied on immunoSEQ multiplex PCR, and the TCRdb table lists in-frame clones only, not all of them. The sample holds roughly 500,000 clones; approximately 92% are singletons and the top ten take 0.75% to 0.9%. Sequenced input: peripheral blood. The origin of the receptors is a man aged 18 to 35 with COVID-19, enrolled during active disease.

CDR3 DNA sequence: TGTGCCAGCATGTTACGGACATCCGGGGAGCTGTTTTTT. Protein: CASMLRTSGELFF. V is TRBV6-5 and J is TRBJ2-2, with D perhaps matching TRBD1 (5 bases). Germline CDR1 is MNHEY and CDR2 is SVGAGI. V gave up 7 bases and J gave up 6 bases, with 12 bases separating them. This CDR3 comprises 13 residues.

This clone has just a few counts. The chain uses TRBV2 and TRBJ1-5, with 7 bases identical to TRBD1. CDR3 length: 16 residues. Germline values: CDR1 SNHLY, CDR2 FYNNEI. V lost 5 bases to trimming and J lost 7 bases; unmatched junction nucleotides: 14. CDR3 coding DNA: TGTGCCAGCAGTCCCTCGACGGACCACAGGGGCCAGCCCCAGCATTTT. Protein sequence: CASSPSTDHRGQPQHF.

The chain combines TRBV29-1 with TRBJ2-5, with D perhaps TRBD1 (6 bases). The CDR3 contains 12 residues. Germline lookup yields CDR1 SQVTM and CDR2 ANQGSEA. V was pared by 4 bases and J by 4 bases, with 10 bases between. CDR3 coding DNA: TGCAGCGTTGTTTCAGGGGCAGAGACCCAGTACTTC. Encoded protein: CSVVSGAETQYF.

The chain employs TRBV19 and TRBJ1-6; D possibly corresponds to TRBD1 (6 bases). CDR3 length: 15 amino acids. Trimming stripped 7 bases from V and 4 bases from J, with 14 bases between. The V gene's germline CDR1 is LNHDA and CDR2 SQIVND (reference sequence). The CDR3 here is CASMSGRGYNSPLHF. The CDR3 coding sequence is TGTGCCAGTATGTCAGGCAGGGGATATAATTCACCCCTCCACTTT.

The chain recombines TRBV2 with TRBJ2-7, with D tentatively TRBD2 (7 bases). The CDR3 length is 15 residues. Per germline, CDR1 SNHLY and CDR2 FYNNEI. The V gene lost 5 bases and the J gene lost 4 bases, with 18 bases spanning the gap. The CDR3 sequence: CASSPRGGPEYEQYF. The CDR3 region has the DNA TGTGCCAGCAGTCCTAGGGGGGGCCCTGAATACGAGCAGTACTTC.

The chain recombines TRBV18 with TRBJ2-1; weak D call: TRBD2 (5 bases). CDR1 and CDR2 from the germline V gene are KGHSH and LQKENI. CDR3 length equals 13 residues. V lost 6 bases, J lost 6 bases, and 12 bases lay in between. CDR3 sequence (DNA): TGTGCCAGCTCCCTAGAGAGCGGCAATGAGCAGTTCTTC. This codes for CASSLESGNEQFF.

This clone was seen a handful of times. The genes are TRBV10-1 and TRBJ2-2, with D uncertain. Germline CDR1 and CDR2: WNHNN and SYGVQD (reference sequence). V gave up 2 bases and J gave up 6 bases, with 10 bases separating them. CDR3 length: 14 residues. CDR3 in DNA: TGCGCCAGCAGTGAGGTTACTACCCCCGGGGAGCTGTTTTTT. It specifies CASSEVTTPGELFF.

This chain's CDR3 is CASRATVNTGELFF. The CDR3 DNA reads as TGTGCCAGCAGAGCGACCGTGAACACCGGGGAGCTGTTTTTT. V is TRBV2 and J is TRBJ2-2; D gene uncertain. The V end was cut by 6 bases, the J end by 1 base, with 9 bases between. This CDR3 spans 14 amino acids. CDR1 is SNHLY, CDR2 FYNNEI, per germline.

This clone was counted a single time. The chain carries TRBV29-1 and TRBJ2-5; 7 bases fit TRBD2. Per the germline V gene, CDR1 is SQVTM and CDR2 is ANQGSEA. CDR3 length equals 12 residues. V dropped 4 bases and J dropped 7; count of bases not matched to a gene: 6. The CDR3 reads CSVGLARGTQYF. Here the CDR3 DNA reads TGCAGCGTTGGACTAGCCCGCGGGACCCAGTACTTC.

This clone was counted a single time. The chain employs TRBV6-6 and TRBJ1-4; 9 bases line up with TRBD1. CDR3 size: 15 residues. Looked up from germline, CDR1 is MNHNY and CDR2 is SVGAGI (reference sequence). Unmatched junction bases numbered 10, after V lost 4 bases and J lost 10 bases. Here the CDR3 reads CASSWGTGNSVKLFF. The CDR3 DNA sequence: TGTGCCAGCAGTTGGGGGACAGGGAATTCTGTAAAACTGTTTTTT.

Here the CDR3 reads CASSLDPGGPTDTQYF. CDR3 DNA sequence: TGCGCCAGCAGCTTGGATCCGGGGGGGCCAACAGATACGCAGTATTTT. The J gene is TRBJ2-3, the V gene TRBV5-1; TRBD2 agrees at 8 bases. V was pared by 0 bases and J by 3 bases, with 6 bases of the junction left unmatched. The CDR3 consists of 16 residues. Germline CDR1 and CDR2: SGHRS and YFSETQ.

The chain recombines TRBV2 with TRBJ1-5; weak D call: TRBD1 (6 bases). Trimming removed 6 bases from V and 0 bases from J, with 9 bases in between. The CDR3 is 14 residues long. CDR1 SNHLY and CDR2 FYNNEI come from the germline V gene. The CDR3 nucleotides are TGTGCCAGCAGGGGGGCGGTTAGCAATCAGCCCCAGCATTTT. It specifies CASRGAVSNQPQHF.

The chain employs TRBV7-6 and TRBJ2-7; 8 bases match TRBD1. V shed 1 base, J shed 0 bases, and the junction held 2 bases outside the gene matches. Looked up from germline, CDR1 is SGHVS and CDR2 is FNYEAQ. The CDR3 length is 15 residues. As DNA, the CDR3 is TGTGCCAGCAGCTTAGGGGACAGGCCCTCCTACGAGCAGTACTTC. This encodes CASSLGDRPSYEQYF.

The gene calls are TRBV19 and TRBJ2-6, with a tentative D call TRBD2 (5 bases). Germline V gives CDR1 LNHDA, CDR2 SQIVND (reference sequence). The CDR3 loop spans 15 amino acids. V lost 5 bases to trimming and J lost 4 bases, with 12 bases between them. CDR3 residues: CASSDLGEGANVLTF. Here the CDR3 DNA reads TGTGCCAGTAGTGATTTGGGAGAAGGGGCCAACGTCCTGACTTTC.

As DNA, the CDR3 is TGCGCCAGCAGCCCACAGGGGAAAAGCAATCAGCCCCAGCATTTT. Translation gives CASSPQGKSNQPQHF. This sequence joins TRBV4-1 and TRBJ1-5, with 7 bases identical to TRBD1. This CDR3 is 15 amino acids long. CDR1 MGHRA and CDR2 YSYEKL come from the germline V gene. J gave up 1 base and V 4 bases, and 4 bases lay outside the gene matches.

The chain joins TRBV19 to TRBJ2-7; 10 bases match TRBD2. Germline CDR1 LNHDA, CDR2 SQIVND (reference sequence). This CDR3 comprises 15 residues. The V and J ends lost 6 bases and 7 bases, in that order; junction bases with no gene match: 12. The CDR3 nucleotides read TGTGCCAGTAGACCAGCGGGAGGGCCCACAGGGGAGCAGTACTTC. Its translation: CASRPAGGPTGEQYF.

The V call is TRBV7-9, the J call TRBJ2-5; D gene unclear. Germline V gene lookup returns CDR1 SEHNR and CDR2 FQNEAQ (reference sequence). This CDR3 contains 15 residues. The V end was cut by 1 base, the J end by 3 bases, with 12 bases between. For the CDR3, the DNA is TGTGCCAGCAGCTTAGTATTGGCCCCCAAAGAGACCCAGTACTTC. Residues: CASSLVLAPKETQYF.

The V call is TRBV2, the J call TRBJ2-2; tentative D call: TRBD2 (6 bases). The CDR3 length is 16 residues. From germline, CDR1 is SNHLY and CDR2 FYNNEI. V lost 7 bases and J lost 0, with 15 bases in between. The CDR3 DNA reads TGTGCCAGCATTGCGGGGACCCTGGCGAACACCGGGGAGCTGTTTTTT. It encodes CASIAGTLANTGELFF.

The chain employs TRBV4-1 and TRBJ1-1, with D maybe TRBD1 (6 bases). Germline V CDR1 and CDR2: MGHRA, YSYEKL. With 1 base removed from V and 5 bases from J, the gap between germline ends came to 14 bases. The CDR3 contains 15 residues. The DNA for the CDR3 is TGCGCCAGCAGCCAAGGAGGCCAGGGGTGGACTGAAGCTTTCTTT. Translation gives CASSQGGQGWTEAFF.

The gene calls are TRBV11-3 and TRBJ2-5, with 9 bases identical to TRBD1. Germline assignment: CDR1 SGHNT and CDR2 YENEEA. The CDR3 length is 11 residues. The junction had 6 bases not matched to a gene; V was cut back by 6 bases and J by 13 bases. The CDR3 nucleotides read TGTGCCAGCAGAGGTAGACAGGGGGTGTACTTC. This gives the protein CASRGRQGVYF.

This CDR3 is CSVGRLNEQFF. In DNA, the CDR3 is TGCAGCGTTGGGCGACTAAATGAGCAGTTCTTC. The genes are TRBV29-1 and TRBJ2-1, with D maybe TRBD2 (5 bases). With 4 bases removed from V and 7 bases from J, the gap between germline ends came to 8 bases. The CDR3 runs 11 residues. CDR1 is SQVTM and CDR2 is ANQGSEA in the germline V gene.

The gene calls are TRBV5-1 and TRBJ2-3; D perhaps matches TRBD2 (6 bases). Germline CDR1 reads SGHRS; CDR2 reads YFSETQ. CDR3 length: 14 residues. V lost 6 bases to trimming and J lost 0 bases, with 11 bases between them. The CDR3 DNA reads as TGCGCCAGCAAAGCGGGCCCTAGCACAGATACGCAGTATTTT. This sequence encodes CASKAGPSTDTQYF.

CDR3 loop: CASERLAGGTYNEQFF. CDR3 DNA sequence: TGTGCCAGCGAGCGACTAGCGGGGGGAACCTACAATGAGCAGTTCTTC. This rearrangement joins TRBV2 to TRBJ2-1; 13 bases map to TRBD2. J gave up 2 bases and V 8 bases, and 6 bases lay outside the gene matches. The germline gives CDR1 SNHLY, CDR2 FYNNEI. The CDR3 spans 16 residues. The full variable domain, in which reference TRBV2 and TRBJ2-1 provide the parts outside the CDR3, is EPEVTQTPSHQVTQMGQEVILRCVPISNHLYFYWYRQILGQKVEFLVSFYNNEISEKSEIFDDQFSVERPDGSNFTLKIRSTKLEDSAMYFCASERLAGGTYNEQFFGPGTRLTVL.

CDR3 region: CASSLLGASGSYNSPLHF. Written as DNA, the CDR3 is TGTGCCAGCAGTTTATTAGGGGCAAGTGGCTCCTATAATTCACCCCTCCACTTT. The V call is TRBV27, the J call TRBJ1-6; TRBD1 is a possible D gene (5 bases). This CDR3 region has 18 residues. Looked up from germline, CDR1 is MNHEY and CDR2 is SMNVEV (reference sequence). V lost 1 base to trimming and J lost 0 bases, with 13 bases between them.

This sequence joins TRBV15 and TRBJ2-7; a weak D match, TRBD1 (6 bases). CDR1 and CDR2 (germline): LNHNV, YYDKDF (reference sequence). This CDR3 is 13 amino acids long. Trimming pared 5 bases from V and 2 bases from J, leaving 10 bases between. The CDR3 nucleotides are TGTGCCACCAGCCGCAGGGGAGCCTACGAGCAGTACTTC. Translation gives CATSRRGAYEQYF.

This chain links TRBV2 with TRBJ1-6, with D unresolved. Trimming removed 8 bases at V and 8 bases at J, with 13 bases between. This CDR3 spans 13 amino acids. Germline V gene data show CDR1 as SNHLY and CDR2 as FYNNEI. The CDR3 loop reads CASLDGGYSPLHF. The CDR3 nucleotides are TGTGCCAGCCTGGACGGAGGGTATTCACCCCTCCACTTT. Filled out from reference TRBV2 and TRBJ1-6, the complete variable domain reads EPEVTQTPSHQVTQMGQEVILRCVPISNHLYFYWYRQILGQKVEFLVSFYNNEISEKSEIFDDQFSVERPDGSNFTLKIRSTKLEDSAMYFCASLDGGYSPLHFGNGTRLTVT.